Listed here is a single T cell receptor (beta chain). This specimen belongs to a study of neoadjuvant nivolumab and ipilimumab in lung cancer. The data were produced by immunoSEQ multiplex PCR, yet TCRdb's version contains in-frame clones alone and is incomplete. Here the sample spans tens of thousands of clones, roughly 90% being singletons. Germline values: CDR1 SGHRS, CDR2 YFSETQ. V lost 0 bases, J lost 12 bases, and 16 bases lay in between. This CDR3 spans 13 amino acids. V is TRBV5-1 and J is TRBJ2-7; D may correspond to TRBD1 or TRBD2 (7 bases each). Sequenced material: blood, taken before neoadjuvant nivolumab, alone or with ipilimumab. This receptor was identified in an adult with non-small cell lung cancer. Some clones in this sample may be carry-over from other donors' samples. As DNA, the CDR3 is TGCGCCAGCAGCTTGGCCGAGGGAGGGGGCGGGTACTTC. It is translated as CASSLAEGGGGYF.